Listed here are 9 T cell receptor beta chains from one sample, sequenced in a study of CD8 T cells in Susac syndrome. cDNA came from about 0.51 to 1 ug RNA primed by random hexamers. One entry per CDR3 protein results from TCRdb running MiXCR on the immunoSEQ multiplex PCR reads. Counted here are more than 100,000 distinct CDR3 sequences, roughly 76% occurring once; the ten biggest clones make up 0.45% to 0.65%. The sequenced sample was CD8+ T cells from PBMCs. The receptors stem from a human donor with multiple sclerosis.

This sequence joins TRBV19 and TRBJ1-1; D is unclear. In germline, CDR1 is LNHDA, CDR2 SQIVND (reference sequence). V was trimmed by 6 bases and J by 1 base, leaving 12 bases between them. The CDR3 contains 14 residues. CDR3 residues: CASRRDTTNTEAFF. CDR3 nucleotides: TGTGCCAGTAGGCGAGACACTACGAACACTGAAGCTTTCTTT.

This clonotype was seen more than once but under ten times. The chain has TRBV7-9 and TRBJ2-7; 8 nucleotides match TRBD1. This CDR3 spans 13 amino acids. Germline V gene lookup returns CDR1 SEHNR and CDR2 FQNEAQ (reference sequence). With V trimmed by 8 bases and J by 0 bases, 3 bases remained unmatched. The CDR3 reads CASEGQGSYEQYF. As DNA, the CDR3 is TGTGCCAGCGAAGGACAGGGCTCCTACGAGCAGTACTTC.

This clonotype was seen more than once but under ten times. The CDR3 reads CSAGPRNGYTF. Here the CDR3 DNA reads TGCAGTGCTGGACCCCGGAACGGCTACACCTTC. J is TRBJ1-2 and V is TRBV20-1; no firm D call. CDR1 is DFQATT and CDR2 is SNEGSKA in the germline V gene (reference sequence). The ends were cut back, 5 bases at V and 8 bases at J, with 12 bases in the middle. CDR3 length equals 11 residues.

This clonotype was recorded once. The V call is TRBV3-1, the J call TRBJ2-5; D is possibly TRBD1 (6 bases). V shed 0 bases and J shed 5 bases, with 10 bases lying between them. From germline, CDR1 is LGHDT and CDR2 YNNKEL (reference sequence). The CDR3 is made up of 14 amino acids. The CDR3 bases are TGTGCCAGCAGCCAAGACGGGACAAGGGAGACCCAGTACTTC. Residues: CASSQDGTRETQYF.

The rearrangement uses TRBV12-3 or TRBV12-4 and TRBJ1-5; a possible D gene is TRBD1 (5 bases). Trimming stripped 1 base from V and 0 bases from J, with 10 bases between. The CDR3 runs 16 residues. CDR3 nucleotide sequence: TGTGCCAGCAGTTTAGGGGGACTCAGTAGCAATCAGCCCCAGCATTTT. Its translation: CASSLGGLSSNQPQHF.

The chain recombines TRBV27 with TRBJ2-7, with 8 bases identical to TRBD2. Germline CDR1 is MNHEY and CDR2 is SMNVEV (reference sequence). V was clipped by 2 bases and J by 2 bases; unmatched bases: 5. The length of the CDR3 is 15 residues. As DNA, the CDR3 is TGTGCCAGCAGTTTAAGCGGGGGACCCGCCTACGAGCAGTACTTC. It specifies CASSLSGGPAYEQYF.

The V gene is TRBV4-1, the J gene TRBJ2-1; no reliable D call. V was shortened by 4 bases and J by 5 bases, with 15 bases between the two germline ends. The CDR3 length is 15 residues. Germline CDR1 reads MGHRA; CDR2 reads YSYEKL. Here the CDR3 DNA reads TGCGCCAGCAGCCGGGGTTCCCTAGTAGACAATGAGCAGTTCTTC. Protein: CASSRGSLVDNEQFF.

This CDR3 is CASSPRSTTNEKLFF. Written as DNA, the CDR3 is TGCGCCAGCAGCCCCCGATCGACAACTAATGAAAAACTGTTTTTT. V usage is TRBV4-1 and J usage is TRBJ1-4, with D uncertain. Germline CDR1 is MGHRA and CDR2 is YSYEKL. V was shortened by 4 bases and J by 0 bases, with 9 bases between the two germline ends. CDR3 size: 15 residues.

The chain combines TRBV20-1 with TRBJ2-7; D may correspond to TRBD1 or TRBD2 (5 bases each). The V gene's germline CDR1 is DFQATT and CDR2 SNEGSKA (reference sequence). The CDR3 spans 15 residues. The ends were cut back, 3 bases at V and 6 bases at J, with 21 bases in the middle. This CDR3 is CSASTLPGRGSEQYF. The CDR3 DNA sequence: TGCAGTGCTAGTACCCTTCCGGGACGCGGGTCCGAGCAGTACTTC.